A single T cell receptor (beta chain) is shown here with its context. Its antigen remains unidentified. PCR amplification relied on 60 Vbeta primers (plus 13 Jbeta primers). Produced via immunoSEQ multiplex PCR; TCRdb's table is partial and in-frame only. This sample's table reports 200,000 or so clones. Germline lookup yields CDR1 MNHEY and CDR2 SVGAGI. Between the trimmed V and J ends, which lost 6 bases and 4 bases, there was a span of 13 bases. The length of the CDR3 is 15 residues. The data belong to a study of cytomegalovirus exposure and HLA in healthy donors. The study's findings and limits: In a later analysis, specific HLA alleles were associated with 15,000 or so TCR beta sequences at a 0.05 false discovery rate.

This receptor was taken from a boy between 10 and 17 years old in good health and CMV-seronegative. This rearrangement joins TRBV6-5 to TRBJ2-6; D possibly corresponds to TRBD2 (5 bases). The sample taken for sequencing was PBMCs. The CDR3 protein is CASSSRTAGANVLTF. DNA for the CDR3: TGTGCCAGCAGCTCCAGGACTGCGGGGGCCAACGTCCTGACTTTC.